The clone carrying this TCR beta chain was observed many times. Its cognate antigen is unknown. The sample belongs to a study of Graves' ophthalmopathy and Graves' hyperthyroidism. Trimming cost V 1 base and J 5 bases, with 6 bases left between them. CDR3 length equals 13 residues. CDR1 LNHDA and CDR2 SQIVND come from the germline V gene (reference sequence). Study observations and caveats: Most clonotypes expanded in thyroid above 0.001 frequency were present in blood too.

Amplified TCR beta CDR3 regions were obtained using RNA transcripts as template. The workflow started with a first-round RT-PCR run with HTBI primers and then moved on to a second-round multiplex PCR. One entry per CDR3 protein, called by TCRdb with MiXCR from the multiplex PCR reads. The table records about 390,000 distinct CDR3 sequences, 15% of them present only once. This rearrangement joins TRBV19 to TRBJ1-5; D remains ambiguous. The receptor comes from a woman aged 18-35 years with stable Graves' hyperthyroidism. Material: peripheral blood. The DNA for the CDR3 is TGTGCCAGTAGTATAGTGCTGTATCAGCCCCAGCATTTT. Protein: CASSIVLYQPQHF. The full variable domain, rest sourced from reference TRBV19 and TRBJ1-5, is DGGITQSPKYLFRKEGQNVTLSCEQNLNHDAMYWYRQDPGQGLRLIYYSQIVNDFQKGDIAEGYSVSREKKESFPLTVTSAQKNPTAFYLCASSIVLYQPQHFGDGTRLSIL.